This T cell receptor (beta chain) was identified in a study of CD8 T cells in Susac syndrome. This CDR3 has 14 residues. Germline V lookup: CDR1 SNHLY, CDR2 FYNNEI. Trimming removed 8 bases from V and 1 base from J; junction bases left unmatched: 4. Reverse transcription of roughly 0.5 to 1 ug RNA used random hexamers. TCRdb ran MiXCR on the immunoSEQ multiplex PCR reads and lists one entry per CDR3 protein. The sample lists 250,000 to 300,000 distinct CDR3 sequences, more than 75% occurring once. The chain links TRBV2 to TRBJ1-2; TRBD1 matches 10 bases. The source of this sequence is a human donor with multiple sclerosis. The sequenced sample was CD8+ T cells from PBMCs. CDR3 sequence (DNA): TGTGCCAGCCCTGGGACAGGGGTTAACTATGGCTACACCTTC. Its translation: CASPGTGVNYGYTF. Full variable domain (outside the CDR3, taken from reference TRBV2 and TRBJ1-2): EPEVTQTPSHQVTQMGQEVILRCVPISNHLYFYWYRQILGQKVEFLVSFYNNEISEKSEIFDDQFSVERPDGSNFTLKIRSTKLEDSAMYFCASPGTGVNYGYTFGSGTRLTVV.